This T cell receptor (beta chain) was found in a study of T cells in localized non-small cell lung cancer. General study points: Uninvolved neighboring lung showed the greatest T cell clonality, exceeding tumor.

As for this clone: Its target is unknown.

Clones were read by immunoSEQ multiplex PCR, and TCRdb kept only the in-frame ones, dropping some. The table has tens of thousands of clones, roughly 84% seen once. The CDR3 is 16 amino acids. V was clipped by 4 bases and J by 0 bases, with 16 bases between them. Germline-derived CDR1 and CDR2 are SGHRS and YFSETQ. The material was PBMCs, obtained before any cancer treatment. This TCR was recovered from a man aged 40 to 70 with stage II lung adenocarcinoma. The rearrangement uses TRBV5-1 and TRBJ1-1; D call uncertain. The CDR3 is CASSQTRRAMNTEAFF. CDR3 DNA: TGCGCCAGCAGCCAGACCCGTCGGGCTATGAACACTGAAGCTTTCTTT.